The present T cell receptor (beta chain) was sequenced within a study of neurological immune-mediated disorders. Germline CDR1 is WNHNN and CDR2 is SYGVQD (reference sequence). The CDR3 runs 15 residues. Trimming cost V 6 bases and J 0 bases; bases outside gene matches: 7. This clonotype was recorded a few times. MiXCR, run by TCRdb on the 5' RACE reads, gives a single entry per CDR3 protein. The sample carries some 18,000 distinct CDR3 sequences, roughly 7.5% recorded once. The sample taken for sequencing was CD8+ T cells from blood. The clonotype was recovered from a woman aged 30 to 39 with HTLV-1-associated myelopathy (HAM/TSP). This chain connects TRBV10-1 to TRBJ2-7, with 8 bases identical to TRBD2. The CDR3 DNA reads TGCGCCAGCAGCAATAGCGGGGTTAGCTCCTACGAGCAGTACTTC. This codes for CASSNSGVSSYEQYF.